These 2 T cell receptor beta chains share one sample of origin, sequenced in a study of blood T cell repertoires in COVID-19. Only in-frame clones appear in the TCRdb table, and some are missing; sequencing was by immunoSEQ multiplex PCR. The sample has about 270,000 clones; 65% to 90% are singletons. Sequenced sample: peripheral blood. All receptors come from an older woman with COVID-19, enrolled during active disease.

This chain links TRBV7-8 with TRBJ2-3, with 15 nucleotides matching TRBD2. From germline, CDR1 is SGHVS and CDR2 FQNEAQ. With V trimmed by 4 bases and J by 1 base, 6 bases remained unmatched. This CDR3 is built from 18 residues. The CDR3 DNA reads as TGTGCCAGCAGCTCCGGGACTAGCGGGGGGTCCGGCACAGATACGCAGTATTTT. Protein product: CASSSGTSGGSGTDTQYF.

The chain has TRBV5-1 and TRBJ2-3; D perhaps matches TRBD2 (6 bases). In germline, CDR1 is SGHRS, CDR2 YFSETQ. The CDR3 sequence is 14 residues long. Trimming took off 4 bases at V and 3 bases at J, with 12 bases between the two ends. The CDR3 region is CASSPIGRTDTQYF. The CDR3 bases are TGCGCCAGCAGCCCCATAGGGAGGACAGATACGCAGTATTTT.